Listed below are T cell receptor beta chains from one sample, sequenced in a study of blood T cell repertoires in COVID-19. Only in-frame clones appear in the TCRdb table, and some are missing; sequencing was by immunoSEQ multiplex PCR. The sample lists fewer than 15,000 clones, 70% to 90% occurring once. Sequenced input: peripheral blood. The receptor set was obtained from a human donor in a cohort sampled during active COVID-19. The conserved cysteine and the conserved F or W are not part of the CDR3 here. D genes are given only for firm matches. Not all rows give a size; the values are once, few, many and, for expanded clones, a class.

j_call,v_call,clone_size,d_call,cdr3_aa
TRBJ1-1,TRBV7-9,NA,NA,ASSLWGRTTWNTEAF
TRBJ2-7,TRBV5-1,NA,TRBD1,ASSLYGTGGYEQY
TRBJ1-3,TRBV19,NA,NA,ASSFTAGKGNTIY
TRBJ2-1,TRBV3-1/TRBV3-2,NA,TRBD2,ASSHRDYDHEQF
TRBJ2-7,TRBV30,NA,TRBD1,AWSVTGAISYEQY
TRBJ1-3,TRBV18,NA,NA,ASSPRRGPLSSGNTIY
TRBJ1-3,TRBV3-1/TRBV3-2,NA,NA,ASSQRGSGNTIY
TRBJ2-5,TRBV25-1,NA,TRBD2,ASGLRGAEETQY
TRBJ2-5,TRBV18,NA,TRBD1,ASSPGQGETQY
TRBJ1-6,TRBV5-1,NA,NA,ASSLGPGIDSPLH
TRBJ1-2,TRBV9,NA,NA,ASTNPGQGYGYT
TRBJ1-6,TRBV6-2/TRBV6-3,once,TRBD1,ASSWTVWGQGNSPLH
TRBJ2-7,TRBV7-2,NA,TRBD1,ASSATGGTYEQY